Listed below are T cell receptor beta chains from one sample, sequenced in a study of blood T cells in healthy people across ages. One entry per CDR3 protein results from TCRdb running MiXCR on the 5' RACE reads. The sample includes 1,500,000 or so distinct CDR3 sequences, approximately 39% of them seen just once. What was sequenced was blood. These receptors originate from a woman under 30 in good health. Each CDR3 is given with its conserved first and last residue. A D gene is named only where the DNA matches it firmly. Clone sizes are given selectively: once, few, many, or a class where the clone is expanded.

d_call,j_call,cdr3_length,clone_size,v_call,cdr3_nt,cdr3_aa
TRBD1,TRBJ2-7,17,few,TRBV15,TGTGCCACCAGCAGAGAGCCTGAGGGGGCGCATAGTAACGAGCAGTACTTC,CATSREPEGAHSNEQYF
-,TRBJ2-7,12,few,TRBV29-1,TGCAGCGTTGGGCCGCGGAACTACGAGCAGTACTTC,CSVGPRNYEQYF
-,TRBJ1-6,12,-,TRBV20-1,TGCAGTGCTAGGGCCCCCGTAGGAACCCTCCACTTT,CSARAPVGTLHF
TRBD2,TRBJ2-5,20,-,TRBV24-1,TGTGCCACCAGTGACTCGGGGACCGTCACCGGACTAGTCGCCCGAGAGACCCAGTACTTC,CATSDSGTVTGLVARETQYF
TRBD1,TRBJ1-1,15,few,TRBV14,TGTGCCAGCAGCCCCTTCCAGACAGGGGCCCGGGAAGCTTTCTTT,CASSPFQTGAREAFF
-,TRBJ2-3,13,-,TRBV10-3,TGTGCCATCAGTGAGCGGGACACAGATACGCAGTATTTT,CAISERDTDTQYF
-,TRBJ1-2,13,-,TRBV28,TGTGCCAACAGTTTACTCGAAGTCTATGGCTACACCTTC,CANSLLEVYGYTF
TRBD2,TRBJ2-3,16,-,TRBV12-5,TGTGCTAGTGGCCCGGAGACTAGCGACAGCACAGATACGCAGTATTTT,CASGPETSDSTDTQYF
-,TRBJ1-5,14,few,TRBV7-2,TGTGCCAGCAGCCTTAATCCGGCTGGTCAGCCCCAGCATTTT,CASSLNPAGQPQHF
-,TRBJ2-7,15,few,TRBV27,TGTGCCAGCAGTTTAGCGGCAGCACCTTCCTACGAGCAGTACTTC,CASSLAAAPSYEQYF
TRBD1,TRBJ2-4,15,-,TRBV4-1,TGCGCCAGCAGCCAAGATGGAAGGGGGCCAAACATTCAGTACTTC,CASSQDGRGPNIQYF
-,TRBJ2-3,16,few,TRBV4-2,TGTGCCAGCAGCCAAGGATTGAATTTAATAGGGGATACGCAGTATTTT,CASSQGLNLIGDTQYF
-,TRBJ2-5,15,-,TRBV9,TGTGCCAGCAGCGTAGGAGGTATTGCACGAGAGACCCAGTACTTC,CASSVGGIARETQYF
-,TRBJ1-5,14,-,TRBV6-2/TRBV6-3,TGTGCCAGCGGTTCCGGGGGAAGCAATCAGCCCCAGCATTTT,CASGSGGSNQPQHF
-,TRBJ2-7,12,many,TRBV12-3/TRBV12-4,TGTGCCAGCGGAACGAGCTCCTACGAGCAGTACTTC,CASGTSSYEQYF
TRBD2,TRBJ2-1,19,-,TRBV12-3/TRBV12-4,TGTGCCAGCAGGACAGGGTTCGGACCGACTAGCGGGCTTTACAATGAGCAGTTCTTC,CASRTGFGPTSGLYNEQFF
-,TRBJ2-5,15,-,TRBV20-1,TGCAGTGCTAGAGAGGCGGAAAATTCCAGAGAGACCCAGTACTTC,CSAREAENSRETQYF
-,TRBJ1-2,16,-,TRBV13,TGTGCCAGCAGCTTAGGACGCGACCTCCTTAACTATGGCTACACCTTC,CASSLGRDLLNYGYTF
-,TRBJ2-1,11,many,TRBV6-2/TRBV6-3,TGTGCCAGCAGTTACTCGGATGAGCAGTTCTTC,CASSYSDEQFF
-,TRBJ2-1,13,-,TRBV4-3,TGCGCCAGCAGCCAAACACGACTATGTGAGCAGTTCTTC,CASSQTRLCEQFF
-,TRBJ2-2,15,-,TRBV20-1,TGCAGTGCTAGAGAGGGTCAGGTTAACACCGGGGAGCTGTTTTTT,CSAREGQVNTGELFF
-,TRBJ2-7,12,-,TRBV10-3,TGTGCCATCGGGGGACTGCACTACGAGCAGTACTTC,CAIGGLHYEQYF
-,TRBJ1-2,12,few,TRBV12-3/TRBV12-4,TGTGCCAGCAGTTTCGGCCTATGGAGCTACACCTTC,CASSFGLWSYTF
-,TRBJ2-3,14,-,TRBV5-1,TGCGCCAGCAGCTTGTGGAGGGGCACAGATACGCAGTATTTT,CASSLWRGTDTQYF
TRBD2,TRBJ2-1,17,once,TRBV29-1,TGCAGCGCCCAACTAGCGGGAGGGGGGAGAGTGGCCCCCGAGCAGTTCTTC,CSAQLAGGGRVAPEQFF